This T cell receptor (beta chain) emerged from a study of blood T cell repertoires in COVID-19. Study-level information: Specimens from acute and convalescent COVID-19 originated in the United States, Italy and Spain. Sources were T cells, B-cell-depleted T cells, or PBMCs; the material itself was cDNA or gDNA.

Per the original data handling: From reference gene primer amplification, estimates of nucleated cell counts were derived. Clones were sequenced by immunoSEQ multiplex PCR, and TCRdb holds only the in-frame ones, with some missing. V, J and clone size reflect that table, while D and trimming were determined from the DNA. The sample yields approximately 330,000 clones, approximately 88% seen once. Germline assignment: CDR1 SEHNR and CDR2 FQNEAQ (reference sequence). The V gene end was trimmed by 4 bases and the J gene end by 1 base; junction bases not matched to a gene: 3. CDR3 length: 15 residues. The TCR comes from a woman in her fifties or sixties with active or convalescent COVID-19. The sample was peripheral blood. The V and J genes are TRBV7-9 and TRBJ1-1; 10 bases agree with TRBD1. CDR3 bases: TGTGCCAGCAGCTCAGGGACAGGGGCGAACACTGAAGCTTTCTTT. Its protein product is CASSSGTGANTEAFF.